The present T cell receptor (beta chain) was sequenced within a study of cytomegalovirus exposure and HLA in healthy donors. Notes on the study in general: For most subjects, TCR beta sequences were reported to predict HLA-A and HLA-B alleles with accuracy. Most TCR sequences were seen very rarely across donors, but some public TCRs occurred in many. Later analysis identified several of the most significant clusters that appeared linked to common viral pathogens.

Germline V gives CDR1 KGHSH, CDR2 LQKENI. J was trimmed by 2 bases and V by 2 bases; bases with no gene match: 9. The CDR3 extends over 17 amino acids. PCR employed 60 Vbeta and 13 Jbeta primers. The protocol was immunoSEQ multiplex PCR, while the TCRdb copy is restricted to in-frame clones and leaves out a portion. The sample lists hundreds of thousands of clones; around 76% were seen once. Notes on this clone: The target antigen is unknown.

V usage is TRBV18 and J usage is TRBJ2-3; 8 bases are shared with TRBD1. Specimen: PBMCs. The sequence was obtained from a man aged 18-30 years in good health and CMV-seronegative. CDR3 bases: TGTGCCAGCTCACCATTCGACAGGGGACCGATCACAGATACGCAGTATTTT. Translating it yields CASSPFDRGPITDTQYF.